Below, one T cell receptor beta chain is given with its context. The germline V gene encodes CDR1 LNHDA and CDR2 SQIVND (reference sequence). CDR3 length: 21 residues. V gave up 6 bases and J gave up 5 bases, with 37 bases separating them. TCRB transcripts that were expressed got sequenced, as all of the isolated RNA had been reverse transcribed. Profiling relied on immunoSEQ multiplex PCR, and the TCRdb table lists in-frame clones only, not all of them. Seen here are 130,000 to 150,000 clones, about a tenth observed once, and the top ten hold 0.6% to 0.8%. The data derive from a study of beta chain features in type 1 diabetes.

This clonotype was sampled from a man between 18 and 35 years old in good health. V and J are TRBV19 and TRBJ1-2; possibly TRBD1 for D (5 bases). The sequencing input was central memory CD4+ T cells from blood. In DNA form, the CDR3 reads TGTGCCAGTAGAAGCAGTGCCTACCCACAGGAGTTTTCGGAGCCCGGATATGGCTACACCTTC. The encoded protein is CASRSSAYPQEFSEPGYGYTF.